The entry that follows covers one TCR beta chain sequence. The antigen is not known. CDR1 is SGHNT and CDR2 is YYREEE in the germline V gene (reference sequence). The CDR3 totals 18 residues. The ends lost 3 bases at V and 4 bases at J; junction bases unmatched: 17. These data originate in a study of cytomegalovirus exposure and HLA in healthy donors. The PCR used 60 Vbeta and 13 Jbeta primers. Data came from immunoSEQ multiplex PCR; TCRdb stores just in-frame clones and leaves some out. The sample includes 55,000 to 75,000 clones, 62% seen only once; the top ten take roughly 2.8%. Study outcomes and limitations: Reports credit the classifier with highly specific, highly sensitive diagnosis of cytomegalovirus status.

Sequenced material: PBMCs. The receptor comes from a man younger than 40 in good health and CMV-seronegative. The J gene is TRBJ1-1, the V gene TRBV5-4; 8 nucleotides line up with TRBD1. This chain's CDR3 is CASSSRGQTGRASTEAFF. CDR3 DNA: TGTGCCAGCAGCTCCAGGGGGCAAACCGGTCGGGCTAGCACTGAAGCTTTCTTT. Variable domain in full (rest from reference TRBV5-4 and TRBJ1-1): ETGVTQSPTHLIKTRGQQVTLRCSSQSGHNTVSWYQQALGQGPQFIFQYYREEENGRGNFPPRFSGLQFPNYSSELNVNALELDDSALYLCASSSRGQTGRASTEAFFGQGTRLTVV.